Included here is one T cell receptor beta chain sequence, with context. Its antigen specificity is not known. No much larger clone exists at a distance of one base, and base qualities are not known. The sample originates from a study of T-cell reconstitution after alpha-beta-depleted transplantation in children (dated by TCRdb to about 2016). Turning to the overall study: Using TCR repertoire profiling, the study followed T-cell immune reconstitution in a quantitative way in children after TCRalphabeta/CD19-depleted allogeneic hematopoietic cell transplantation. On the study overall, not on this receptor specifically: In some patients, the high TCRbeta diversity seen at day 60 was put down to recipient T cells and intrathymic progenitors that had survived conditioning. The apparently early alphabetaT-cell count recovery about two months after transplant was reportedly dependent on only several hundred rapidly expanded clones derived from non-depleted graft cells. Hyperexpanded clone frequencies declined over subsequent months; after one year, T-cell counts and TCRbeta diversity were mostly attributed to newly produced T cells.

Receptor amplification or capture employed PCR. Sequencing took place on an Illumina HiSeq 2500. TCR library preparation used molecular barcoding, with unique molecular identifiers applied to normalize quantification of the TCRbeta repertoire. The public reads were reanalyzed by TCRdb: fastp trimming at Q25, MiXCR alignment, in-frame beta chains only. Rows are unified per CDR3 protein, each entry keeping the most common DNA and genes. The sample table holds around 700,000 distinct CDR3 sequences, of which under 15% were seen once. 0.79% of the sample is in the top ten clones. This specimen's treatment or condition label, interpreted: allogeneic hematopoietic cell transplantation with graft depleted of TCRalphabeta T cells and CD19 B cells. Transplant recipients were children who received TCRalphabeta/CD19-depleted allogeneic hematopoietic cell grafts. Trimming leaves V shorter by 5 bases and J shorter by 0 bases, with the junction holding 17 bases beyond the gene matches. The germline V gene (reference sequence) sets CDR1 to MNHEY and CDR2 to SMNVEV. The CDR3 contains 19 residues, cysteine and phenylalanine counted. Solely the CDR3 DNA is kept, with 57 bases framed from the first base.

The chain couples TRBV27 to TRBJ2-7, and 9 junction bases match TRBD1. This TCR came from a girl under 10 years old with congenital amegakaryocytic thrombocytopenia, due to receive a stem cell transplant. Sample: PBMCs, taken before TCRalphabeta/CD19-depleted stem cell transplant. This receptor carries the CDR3 CASSKLAFPGQGNSYEQYF. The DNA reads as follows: TGTGCCAGCAGTAAACTAGCTTTTCCGGGACAGGGCAACTCCTACGAGCAGTACTTC.